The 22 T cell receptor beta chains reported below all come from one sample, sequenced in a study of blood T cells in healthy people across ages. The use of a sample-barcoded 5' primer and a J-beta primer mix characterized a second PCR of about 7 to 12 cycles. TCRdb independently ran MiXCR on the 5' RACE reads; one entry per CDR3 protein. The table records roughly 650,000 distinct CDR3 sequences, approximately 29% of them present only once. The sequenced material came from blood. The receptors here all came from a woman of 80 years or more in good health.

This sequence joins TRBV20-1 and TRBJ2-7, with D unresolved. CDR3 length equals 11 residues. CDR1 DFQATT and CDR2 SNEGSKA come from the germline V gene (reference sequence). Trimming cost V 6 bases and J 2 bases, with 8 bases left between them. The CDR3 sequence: CSATIPYEQYF. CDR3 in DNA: TGCAGTGCCACCATCCCCTACGAGCAGTACTTC.

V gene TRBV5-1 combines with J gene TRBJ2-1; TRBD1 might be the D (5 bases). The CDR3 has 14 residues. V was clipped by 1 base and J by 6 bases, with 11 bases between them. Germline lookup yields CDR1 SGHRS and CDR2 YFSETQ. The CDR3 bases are TGCGCCAGCAGCTTGCAGGGTGAGGTCAATGAGCAGTTCTTC. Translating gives CASSLQGEVNEQFF.

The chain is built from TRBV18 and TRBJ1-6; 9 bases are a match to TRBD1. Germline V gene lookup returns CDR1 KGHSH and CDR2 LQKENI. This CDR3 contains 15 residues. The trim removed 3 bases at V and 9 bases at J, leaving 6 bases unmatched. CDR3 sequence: CASSPNRGLVSPLHF. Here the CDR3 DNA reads TGTGCCAGCTCACCGAACAGGGGGCTGGTTTCACCCCTCCACTTT.

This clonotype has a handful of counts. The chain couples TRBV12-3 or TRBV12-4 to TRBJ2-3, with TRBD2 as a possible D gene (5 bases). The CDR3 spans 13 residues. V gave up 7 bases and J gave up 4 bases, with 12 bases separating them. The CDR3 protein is CASTSTRADTQYF. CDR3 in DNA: TGTGCCAGCACATCAACTAGAGCAGATACGCAGTATTTT.

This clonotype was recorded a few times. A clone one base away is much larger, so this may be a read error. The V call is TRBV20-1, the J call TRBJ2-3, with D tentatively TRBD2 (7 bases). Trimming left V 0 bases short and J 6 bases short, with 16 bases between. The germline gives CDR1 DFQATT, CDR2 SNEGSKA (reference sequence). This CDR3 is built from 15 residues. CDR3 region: CSARDLAGASDTQYF. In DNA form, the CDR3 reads TGCAGTGCTAGAGATCTGGCGGGGGCTAGTGATACGCAGTATTTT.

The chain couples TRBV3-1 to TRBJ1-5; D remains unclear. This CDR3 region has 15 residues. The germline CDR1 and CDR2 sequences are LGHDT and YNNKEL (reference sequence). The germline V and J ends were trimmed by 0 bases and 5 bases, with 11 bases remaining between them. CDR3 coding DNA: TGTGCCAGCAGCCAAGATCAAAGGGTGCATCAGCCCCAGCATTTT. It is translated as CASSQDQRVHQPQHF.

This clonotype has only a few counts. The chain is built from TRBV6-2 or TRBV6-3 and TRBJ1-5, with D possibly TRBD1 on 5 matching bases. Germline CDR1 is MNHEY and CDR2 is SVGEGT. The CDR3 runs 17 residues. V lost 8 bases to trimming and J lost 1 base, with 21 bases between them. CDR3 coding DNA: TGTGCCAGCGGCCTTGGGACCCGGGGCGCGAGCAATCAGCCCCAGCATTTT. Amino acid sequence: CASGLGTRGASNQPQHF.

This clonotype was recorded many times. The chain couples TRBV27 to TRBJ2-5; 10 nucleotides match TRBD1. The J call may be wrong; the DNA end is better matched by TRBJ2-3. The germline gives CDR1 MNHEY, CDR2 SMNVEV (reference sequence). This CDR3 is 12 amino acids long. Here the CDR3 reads CASSRQGATQYF. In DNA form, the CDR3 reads TGTGCCAGCAGTCGACAGGGGGCTACGCAGTATTTT.

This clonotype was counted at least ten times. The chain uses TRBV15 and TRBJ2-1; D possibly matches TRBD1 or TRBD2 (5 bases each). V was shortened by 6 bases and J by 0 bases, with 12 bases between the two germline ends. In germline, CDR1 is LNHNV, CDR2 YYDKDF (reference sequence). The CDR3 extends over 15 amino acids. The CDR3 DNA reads TGTGCCACCAGGCTAGCAGGGAGCTCCTACAATGAGCAGTTCTTC. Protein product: CATRLAGSSYNEQFF.

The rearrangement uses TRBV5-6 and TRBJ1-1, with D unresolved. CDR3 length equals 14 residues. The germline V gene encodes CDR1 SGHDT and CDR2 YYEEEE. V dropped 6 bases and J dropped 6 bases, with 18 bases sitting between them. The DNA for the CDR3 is TGTGCCAGCAACAATTGGGGTCGGCGAGCTGAAGCTTTCTTT. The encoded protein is CASNNWGRRAEAFF.

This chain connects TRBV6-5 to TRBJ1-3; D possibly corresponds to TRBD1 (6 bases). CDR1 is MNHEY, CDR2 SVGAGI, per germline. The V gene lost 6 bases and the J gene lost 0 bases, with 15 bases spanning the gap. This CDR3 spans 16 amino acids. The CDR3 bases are TGTGCCAGCAGCAGATGGGACACATCCTCTGGAAACACCATATATTTT. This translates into CASSRWDTSSGNTIYF.

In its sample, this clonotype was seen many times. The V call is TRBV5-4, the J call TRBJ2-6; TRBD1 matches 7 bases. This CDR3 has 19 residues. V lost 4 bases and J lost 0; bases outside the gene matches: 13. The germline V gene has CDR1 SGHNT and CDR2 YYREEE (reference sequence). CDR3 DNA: TGTGCCAGCAGCCCAAAAAGGTGGGACAGCCTCTCTGGGGCCAACGTCCTGACTTTC. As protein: CASSPKRWDSLSGANVLTF. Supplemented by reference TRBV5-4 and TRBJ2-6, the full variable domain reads ETGVTQSPTHLIKTRGQQVTLRCSSQSGHNTVSWYQQALGQGPQFIFQYYREEENGRGNFPPRFSGLQFPNYSSELNVNALELDDSALYLCASSPKRWDSLSGANVLTFGAGSRLTVL.

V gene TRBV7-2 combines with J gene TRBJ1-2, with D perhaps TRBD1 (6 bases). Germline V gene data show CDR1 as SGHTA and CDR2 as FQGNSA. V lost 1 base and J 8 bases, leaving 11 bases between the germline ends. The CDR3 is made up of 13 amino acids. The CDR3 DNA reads TGTGCCAGCAGCTTAGAGAAGGGGGTCGGCTACACCTTC. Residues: CASSLEKGVGYTF.

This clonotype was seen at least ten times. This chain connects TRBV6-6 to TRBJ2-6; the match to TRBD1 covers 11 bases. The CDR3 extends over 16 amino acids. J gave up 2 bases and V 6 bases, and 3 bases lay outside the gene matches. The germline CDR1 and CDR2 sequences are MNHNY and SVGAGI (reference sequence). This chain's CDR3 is CASRGQGVPGANVLTF. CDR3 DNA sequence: TGTGCCAGCAGGGGACAGGGGGTGCCTGGGGCCAACGTCCTGACTTTC.

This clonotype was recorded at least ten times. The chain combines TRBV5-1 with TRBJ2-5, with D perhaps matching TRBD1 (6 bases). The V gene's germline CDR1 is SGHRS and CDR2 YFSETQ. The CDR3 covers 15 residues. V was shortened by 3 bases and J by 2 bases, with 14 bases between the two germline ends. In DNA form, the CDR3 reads TGCGCCAGCAGCTCCGAAATGGGACATCAAGAGACCCAGTACTTC. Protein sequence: CASSSEMGHQETQYF.

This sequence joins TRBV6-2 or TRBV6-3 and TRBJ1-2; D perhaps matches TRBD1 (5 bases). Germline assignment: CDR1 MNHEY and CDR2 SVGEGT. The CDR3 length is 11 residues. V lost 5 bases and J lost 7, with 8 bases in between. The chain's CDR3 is CASSVGAGYTF. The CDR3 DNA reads TGTGCCAGCAGTGTCGGGGCTGGCTACACCTTC.

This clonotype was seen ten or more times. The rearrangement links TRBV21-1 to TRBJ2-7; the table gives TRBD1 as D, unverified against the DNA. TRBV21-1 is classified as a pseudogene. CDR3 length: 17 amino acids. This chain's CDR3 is CASIKGETHRASYEQYF. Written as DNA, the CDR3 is TGTGCCAGCATCAAGGGGGAGACCCACCGGGCCTCCTACGAGCAGTACTTC.

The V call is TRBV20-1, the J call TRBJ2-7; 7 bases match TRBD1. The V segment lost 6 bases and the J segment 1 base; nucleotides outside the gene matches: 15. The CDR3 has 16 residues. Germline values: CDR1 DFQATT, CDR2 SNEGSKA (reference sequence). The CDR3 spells CSASPRSGTESYEQYF. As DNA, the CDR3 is TGCAGTGCCTCACCACGCTCTGGGACAGAATCCTACGAGCAGTACTTC.

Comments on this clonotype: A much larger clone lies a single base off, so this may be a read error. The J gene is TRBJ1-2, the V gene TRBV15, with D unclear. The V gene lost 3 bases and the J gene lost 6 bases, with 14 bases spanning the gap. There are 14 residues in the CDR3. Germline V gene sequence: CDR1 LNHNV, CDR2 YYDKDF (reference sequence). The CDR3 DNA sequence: TGTGCCACCAGCAGTGCCAGGCGCGACGATGGCTACACCTTC. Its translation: CATSSARRDDGYTF.

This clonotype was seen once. The CDR3 DNA follows: TGTGCCAGCAGCTTAGGCGGGTGGGGGGAGACCCAGTACTTC. The encoded protein is CASSLGGWGETQYF. The chain combines TRBV7-2 with TRBJ2-5; either TRBD1 or TRBD2 may supply D (5 bases each). With 1 base removed from V and 5 bases from J, the gap between germline ends came to 11 bases. The CDR3 runs 14 residues. In germline, CDR1 is SGHTA, CDR2 FQGNSA.

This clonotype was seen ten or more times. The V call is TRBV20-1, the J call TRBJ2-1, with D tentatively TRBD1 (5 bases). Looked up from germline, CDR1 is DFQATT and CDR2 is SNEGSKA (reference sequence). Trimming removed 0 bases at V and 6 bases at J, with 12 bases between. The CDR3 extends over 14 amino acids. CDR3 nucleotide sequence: TGCAGTGCTAGAGATTTGCGACAGCCCAATGAGCAGTTCTTC. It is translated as CSARDLRQPNEQFF.

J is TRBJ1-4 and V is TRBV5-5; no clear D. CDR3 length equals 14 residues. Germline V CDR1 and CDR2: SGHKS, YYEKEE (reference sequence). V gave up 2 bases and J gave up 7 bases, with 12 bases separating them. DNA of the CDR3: TGTGCCAGCAGCTTAGTTACAAGGGTTGAAAAACTGTTTTTT. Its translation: CASSLVTRVEKLFF.